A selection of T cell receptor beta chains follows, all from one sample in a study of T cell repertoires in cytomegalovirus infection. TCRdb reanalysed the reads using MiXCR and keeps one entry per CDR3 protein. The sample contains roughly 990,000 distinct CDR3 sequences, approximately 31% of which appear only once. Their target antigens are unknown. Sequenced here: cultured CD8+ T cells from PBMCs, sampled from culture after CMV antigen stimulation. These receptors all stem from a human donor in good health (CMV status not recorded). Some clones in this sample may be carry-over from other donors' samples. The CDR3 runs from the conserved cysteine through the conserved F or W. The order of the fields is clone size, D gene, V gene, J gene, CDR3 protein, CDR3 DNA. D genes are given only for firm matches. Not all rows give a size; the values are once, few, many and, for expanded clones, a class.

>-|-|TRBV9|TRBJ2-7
CASSGASGAEQYF
TGTGCCAGCAGCGGGGCCTCCGGGGCCGAGCAGTACTTC
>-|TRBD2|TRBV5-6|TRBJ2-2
CASSLIFPTSAGELFF
TGTGCCAGCAGCTTAATTTTCCCGACTAGCGCCGGGGAGCTGTTTTTT
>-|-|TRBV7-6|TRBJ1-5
CASSLGDTGQPQHF
TGTGCCAGCAGCCTAGGGGACACGGGGCAGCCCCAGCATTTT
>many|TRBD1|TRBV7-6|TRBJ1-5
CASSLLQGNQPQHF
TGTGCCAGCAGCTTGCTACAGGGGAATCAGCCCCAGCATTTT
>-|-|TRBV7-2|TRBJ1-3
CASMRGNTIYF
TGTGCCAGCATGCGGGGAAACACCATATATTTT
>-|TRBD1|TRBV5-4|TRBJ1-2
CASSLPEQGRVNHGYTF
TGTGCCAGCAGCTTGCCCGAACAGGGGAGGGTAAACCATGGCTACACCTTC
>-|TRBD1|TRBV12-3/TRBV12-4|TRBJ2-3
CASSRTGWRTDTQYF
TGTGCCAGCAGCAGGACAGGGTGGAGAACAGATACGCAGTATTTT
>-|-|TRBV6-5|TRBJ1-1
CASRSYLVTEAFF
TGTGCCAGCAGATCCTATTTGGTGACTGAAGCTTTCTTT
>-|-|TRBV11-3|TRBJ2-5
CASSFSGRETQYF
TGTGCCAGCAGCTTTTCGGGGAGAGAGACCCAGTACTTC
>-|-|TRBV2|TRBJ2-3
CASILSTDTQYF
TGTGCCAGCATCCTTAGCACAGATACGCAGTATTTT